The present entry profiles one TCR beta chain with its context. Antigen: not known. Looked up from germline, CDR1 is SGHTA and CDR2 is FQGNSA. The CDR3 covers 13 residues. The data derive from a study of monozygotic twins with inflammatory bowel disease. Regarding the study as a whole: A single strong IBD-associated signal or clonotype was not supported by the findings.

Unfractionated whole blood yielded total RNA, and T cells were not sorted. Using the 5' RACE reads, TCRdb records one entry per CDR3 protein without DNA. The table for this sample gives approximately 160,000 distinct CDR3 sequences. The material sequenced was blood. The genes are TRBV7-2 and TRBJ1-1. The sequence was obtained from a human donor with ulcerative colitis or Crohn's disease, or a healthy co-twin of an affected twin (not recorded which). CDR3 amino acids: CASSINPNAEAFF.